This record concerns one T cell receptor beta chain sequence. The data derive from a study of blood T cell repertoires in COVID-19. On the study more broadly: From T cells, B-cell-depleted T cells, or PBMCs came the material, which was cDNA or gDNA.

The CDR3 is made up of 15 amino acids. Germline V gene lookup returns CDR1 MNHEY and CDR2 SVGAGI. Trimming cost V 6 bases and J 8 bases; bases outside gene matches: 10. Generated by immunoSEQ multiplex PCR, the TCRdb table keeps only in-frame clones and is missing some. The sample has some 71,000 clones, just over 85% seen once; the top ten hold roughly 2%. The chain couples TRBV6-5 to TRBJ1-6; 7 bases are shared with TRBD1. The TCR comes from a young man with acute or convalescent COVID-19. The sample was peripheral blood. CDR3: CASSALVTGYSPLHF. The CDR3 region has the DNA TGTGCCAGCAGCGCCCTCGTGACAGGGTATTCACCCCTCCACTTT.